The rows below give T cell receptor beta chains drawn from one sample of a study of blood T cell repertoires in COVID-19. Sequencing used immunoSEQ multiplex PCR; TCRdb keeps in-frame clones, though not all of them. Among roughly 22,000 clones listed, approximately 78% were seen once. The sample taken for sequencing was peripheral blood. The receptors were gathered from a human donor in a cohort sampled during active COVID-19. Both conserved end residues are part of each CDR3. The D gene is left open where the match is weak. Only part of the rows carry a size: once, few, many, or a class if the clone is expanded.

>.|13|TRBV5-1|.|TRBJ2-6
TGCGCCAGCTTAGAAGCTGGGGCCAACGTCCTGACTTTC
CASLEAGANVLTF
>.|12|TRBV7-2|few|TRBJ1-1
TGTGCCAGCAGCTTCAGCGACACTGAAGCTTTCTTT
CASSFSDTEAFF
>.|13|TRBV28|.|TRBJ1-2
TGTGCCAGCAGTTTACTCCTTAACTATGGCTACACCTTC
CASSLLLNYGYTF
>.|13|TRBV7-9|.|TRBJ1-1
TGTGCCAGCAGCTTAACAGGGTGGACTGAAGCTTTCTTT
CASSLTGWTEAFF
>.|15|TRBV7-2|.|TRBJ2-7
TGTGCCAGCAGCTTATACGACTGGGGGGCCTACGAGCAGTACTTC
CASSLYDWGAYEQYF
>.|14|TRBV9|.|TRBJ2-7
TGTGCCAGCAGCGTAGGACAGCGAACTTACGAGCAGTACTTC
CASSVGQRTYEQYF
>.|15|TRBV6-1|.|TRBJ1-5
TGTGCCAGCAGTGAAGGTTTACTTAGCAATCAGCCCCAGCATTTT
CASSEGLLSNQPQHF
>TRBD1|15|TRBV6-2/TRBV6-3|.|TRBJ2-1
TGTGCCAGCAGTTACTCTCGGGACAGGGGTAATGAGCAGTTCTTC
CASSYSRDRGNEQFF
>TRBD2|15|TRBV19|few|TRBJ2-7
TGTGCCAGTAGTATGGAGCGGGAGGCCGCCTACGAGCAGTACTTC
CASSMEREAAYEQYF
>TRBD2|16|TRBV5-6|.|TRBJ2-4
TGTGCCAGCAGCTCGAGACTAGCGTTAGCCAAAAACATTCAGTACTTC
CASSSRLALAKNIQYF
>TRBD2|16|TRBV7-8|few|TRBJ2-3
TGTGCCAGCAGCTTAAGGCGGGAGGGCCGTGCAGATACGCAGTATTTT
CASSLRREGRADTQYF
>TRBD2|18|TRBV7-7|.|TRBJ2-1
TGTGCCAGCAGCTTGGGGACTAGCGGGGTTAGCTCCTACAATGAGCAGTTCTTC
CASSLGTSGVSSYNEQFF
>.|15|TRBV27|.|TRBJ2-7
TGTGCCAGCCTCCGGGATGTAGGGTCCCCCCACGAGCAGTACTTC
CASLRDVGSPHEQYF
>.|14|TRBV15|.|TRBJ2-1
TGTGCCACCAGCAGAGCACAAGGGGACAATGAGCAGTTCTTC
CATSRAQGDNEQFF
>TRBD1|15|TRBV4-3|once|TRBJ1-1
TGCGCCAGCAGCCAAGGGGCAGGGGGTCTCACTGAAGCTTTCTTT
CASSQGAGGLTEAFF
>TRBD1|14|TRBV9|.|TRBJ2-7
TGTGCCAGCAGCGTCGGGGACAGCCCCTACGAGCAGTACTTC
CASSVGDSPYEQYF
>.|15|TRBV7-2|.|TRBJ2-7
TGTGCCAGCAGCTTAGTTATTAGCACAACCTACGAGCAGTACTTC
CASSLVISTTYEQYF
>.|14|TRBV7-2|.|TRBJ2-2
TGTGCCAGCAGCCGGACCCCCGGACTTGGGGAGCTGTTTTTT
CASSRTPGLGELFF
>TRBD2|19|TRBV7-9|few|TRBJ2-3
TGTGCCAGCAGCTCTCAGGGGACTAGCGGGGGGATTAGCACAGATACGCAGTATTTT
CASSSQGTSGGISTDTQYF
>.|16|TRBV6-6|.|TRBJ2-7
TGTGCCAGCAGTTACTTCGAAGGTGGGGGCTCCTCCGAGCAGTACTTC
CASSYFEGGGSSEQYF
>TRBD2|14|TRBV4-2|.|TRBJ2-1
TGTGCCAGCAGCCAAGATCCGGCTAGCGGGGAGCAGTTCTTC
CASSQDPASGEQFF
>TRBD1|14|TRBV28|once|TRBJ2-1
TGTGCCAGCAGTTCGGGACAGTCCTACAATGAGCAGTTCTTC
CASSSGQSYNEQFF
>.|15|TRBV5-6|.|TRBJ1-2
TGTGCCAGCAGCCCGGCAAGTCAGGGCGCCTATGGCTACACCTTC
CASSPASQGAYGYTF
>TRBD1|16|TRBV25-1|few|TRBJ2-1
TGTGCCACTACGCTTGCCGGGACAGGGGGGAGGGATGAGCAGTTCTTC
CATTLAGTGGRDEQFF
>TRBD2|18|TRBV9|.|TRBJ2-5
TGTGCCAGCAGCCTCGGCGGGTTGGCGGGAGGGCCGTTAGAGACCCAGTACTTC
CASSLGGLAGGPLETQYF
>TRBD1|16|TRBV13|.|TRBJ1-6
TGTGCCAGCACAACCGGGACAGGGGGCTATAATTCACCCCTCCACTTT
CASTTGTGGYNSPLHF
>TRBD2|15|TRBV5-4|.|TRBJ2-3
TGTGCCAGCAGCTTGGCCGAAAACCGACTAGCGGCGCAGTATTTT
CASSLAENRLAAQYF
>.|13|TRBV5-5|.|TRBJ2-7
TGTGCCAGCAGCTTGATGCTAGACGGGGAGCAGTACTTC
CASSLMLDGEQYF
>.|13|TRBV6-5|.|TRBJ2-5
TGTGCCAGCACTTCCACTCCCGCGGGGACCCAGTACTTC
CASTSTPAGTQYF
>.|15|TRBV19|.|TRBJ1-5
TGTGCCAGTAACCCTTTGAACGGGAGGGATCAGCCCCAGCATTTT
CASNPLNGRDQPQHF
>.|14|TRBV18|.|TRBJ1-3
TGTGCCAGCTCACAGGGGGACAAGAGAAACACCATATATTTT
CASSQGDKRNTIYF
>TRBD1|14|TRBV9|.|TRBJ1-2
TGTGCCAGCAGCCCGCGCCCAGGGGGAGATGGCTACACCTTC
CASSPRPGGDGYTF
>.|15|TRBV13|.|TRBJ1-3
TGTGCCAGCAGCCCCTCGGGCAGGGAAGGAAACACCATATATTTT
CASSPSGREGNTIYF
>TRBD2|15|TRBV5-4|.|TRBJ2-1
TGTGCCAGCAGCTTGGGACTAGCGGGGGACAATGAGCAGTTCTTC
CASSLGLAGDNEQFF
>.|12|TRBV6-6|.|TRBJ2-7
TGTGCCAGCAGCCCAACGGTCCACGAGCAGTACTTC
CASSPTVHEQYF
>TRBD1|15|TRBV19|.|TRBJ1-1
TGTGCCAGTAGTATCTGGCAGGGGGCGCGCACTGAAGCTTTCTTT
CASSIWQGARTEAFF
>.|14|TRBV5-1|.|TRBJ1-1
TGCGCCAGCAGCTTGGAAGTTGGAGGGAGGGGAGCTTTCTTT
CASSLEVGGRGAFF
>TRBD1|16|TRBV11-1|.|TRBJ2-7
TGTGCCAGCAGCTTAGAAGATCGGACAGGGGTAAACGAGCAGTACTTC
CASSLEDRTGVNEQYF
>.|14|TRBV19|.|TRBJ2-1
TGTGCCAACCCCTTGCACCAATGGAGCAATGAGCAGTTCTTC
CANPLHQWSNEQFF
>.|13|TRBV4-1|.|TRBJ2-1
TGCGCCAGCAGCCAAGTAGGGACTAATGAGCAGTTCTTC
CASSQVGTNEQFF
>.|11|TRBV6-4|.|TRBJ2-1
TGTGCCAGCTCTTATTACGGTGAGCAGTTCTTC
CASSYYGEQFF
>.|10|TRBV29-1|few|TRBJ1-1
TGCAGCGCCCAGAACACTGAAGCTTTCTTT
CSAQNTEAFF
>.|16|TRBV6-2/TRBV6-3|.|TRBJ2-2
TGTGCCAGCAGTTACTCATCCAGGATTAACACCGGGGAGCTGTTTTTT
CASSYSSRINTGELFF
>.|15|TRBV7-9|.|TRBJ1-3
TGTGCCAGCAGCCCCCTGGGGAGCTCTGGAAACACCATATATTTT
CASSPLGSSGNTIYF
>.|13|TRBV4-3|.|TRBJ2-7
TGCGCCAGCAGCACAGGGATTTCCTACGAGCAGTACTTC
CASSTGISYEQYF
>.|12|TRBV6-2/TRBV6-3|.|TRBJ2-1
TGTGCCAGCAGTTTCACCTCGGATGAGCAGTTCTTC
CASSFTSDEQFF
>.|13|TRBV7-2|.|TRBJ2-3
TGTGCCAGCTCCCCTAAACCCAAAGATACGCAGTATTTT
CASSPKPKDTQYF
>.|11|TRBV30|.|TRBJ1-1
TGTGCCTGGAACTCAGGTTCTGAAGCTTTCTTT
CAWNSGSEAFF
>TRBD1|19|TRBV9|.|TRBJ1-1
TGTGCCAGCAGCGCAGGCCCGGGACAGGGTTTTTTGGGTGAGGAGGAAGCTTTCTTT
CASSAGPGQGFLGEEEAFF
>.|15|TRBV11-2|.|TRBJ1-4
TGTGCCAGCAGCTTAGTCGGGGGGTATGGGGAAAAACTGTTTTTT
CASSLVGGYGEKLFF
>.|14|TRBV4-1|few|TRBJ1-5
TGCGCCAGCAGCCAGTATGGCTCAAGTGAGCCCCAGCATTTT
CASSQYGSSEPQHF
>TRBD2|15|TRBV2|.|TRBJ2-7
TGTGCCAGCAGTGCCGGGACTAGCGGTACCTACGAGCAGTACTTC
CASSAGTSGTYEQYF
>.|14|TRBV5-1|.|TRBJ2-6
TGCGCCAGCAGCGATGGCACTGGGGCCAACGTCCCGACTTTC
CASSDGTGANVPTF
>.|13|TRBV4-2|few|TRBJ2-7
TGTGCCAGCAGCCAACTAACCCAGGGCGAGCAGTACTTC
CASSQLTQGEQYF
>.|14|TRBV7-3|.|TRBJ2-7
TGTGCCAGCAGCGAGACAGGAGTCTCCTACGAGCAGTACTTC
CASSETGVSYEQYF
>.|16|TRBV4-3|once|TRBJ2-3
TGCGCCAGCAGCCAAGATCCGGGTCAAGCCGTAGATACGCAGTATTTT
CASSQDPGQAVDTQYF